This T cell receptor beta chain is drawn from a study of blood T cell repertoires in COVID-19. The wider study: Sites across the United States, Italy and Spain contributed samples from acute and convalescent COVID-19. In each case, the material was cDNA or gDNA derived from T cells, B-cell-depleted T cells, or PBMCs.

In the original processing: Reference gene primer amplification in the assay estimated nucleated cell counts. Produced via immunoSEQ multiplex PCR; TCRdb's table is partial and in-frame only. V, J and clone size are those of that table, while D and trimming were read from the DNA. The top ten clones hold under 1.5% of a sample with approximately 150,000 clones, roughly 84% of them seen once. CDR3 size: 12 residues. Germline loops: CDR1 KGHDR, CDR2 SFDVKD. Trimming at V came to 9 bases and at J to 7 bases, leaving 6 bases not matched to a gene. This chain connects TRBV24-1 to TRBJ1-1; 8 nucleotides agree with TRBD1. Sequencing input: peripheral blood. This TCR derives from a man aged 55 to 69 with acute or convalescent COVID-19. The CDR3 reads CATQQGAGEAFF. The CDR3 DNA is TGTGCCACCCAGCAGGGGGCAGGTGAAGCTTTCTTT.